A selection of T cell receptor beta chains follows, all from one sample in a study of blood T cell repertoires in COVID-19. The protocol was immunoSEQ multiplex PCR, while the TCRdb copy is restricted to in-frame clones and leaves out a portion. The sample holds approximately 300,000 clones, roughly 89% seen once. Sequenced input: PBMCs or T cells enriched from blood (not recorded which). All receptors derive from a man between 60 and 70 years old who had recovered from COVID-19. Each CDR3 is given with its conserved first and last residue. Fields, in order: J gene, D gene, clone size, V gene, CDR3 DNA, CDR3 protein. The D gene is left open where the match is weak. Clone size, where shown, is once, few, many, or a class for clones that have expanded.

j_call: TRBJ2-3; d_call: NA; clone_size: NA; v_call: TRBV28; cdr3_nt: TGTGCCAGCAGTTTTCCCCTCTCAGATACGCAGTATTTT; cdr3_aa: CASSFPLSDTQYF
j_call: TRBJ2-3; d_call: NA; clone_size: few; v_call: TRBV6-2/TRBV6-3; cdr3_nt: TGTGCCAGCAGTCCCTCCCTAACTAGCACAGATACGCAGTATTTT; cdr3_aa: CASSPSLTSTDTQYF
j_call: TRBJ2-1; d_call: NA; clone_size: NA; v_call: TRBV10-2; cdr3_nt: TGCGCCAGCAGCCCGCGTATTTACAATGAGCAGTTCTTC; cdr3_aa: CASSPRIYNEQFF
j_call: TRBJ2-1; d_call: TRBD2; clone_size: NA; v_call: TRBV5-1; cdr3_nt: TGCGCCAGCAGCTTGGAACGGGCGGGAGCAAATGAGCAGTTCTTC; cdr3_aa: CASSLERAGANEQFF
j_call: TRBJ2-7; d_call: NA; clone_size: NA; v_call: TRBV3-1/TRBV3-2; cdr3_nt: TGTGCCAGCAGCCAAGATCAGACTAGTAGTCCTTACGAGCAGTACTTC; cdr3_aa: CASSQDQTSSPYEQYF
j_call: TRBJ1-3; d_call: TRBD1; clone_size: NA; v_call: TRBV4-1; cdr3_nt: TGCGCCAGCAGCCAAGATCAGGGGGCAAGGTTCACCATATATTTT; cdr3_aa: CASSQDQGARFTIYF
j_call: TRBJ1-3; d_call: TRBD1; clone_size: NA; v_call: TRBV7-9; cdr3_nt: TGTGCCAGCAGAGGGGACAGGGGTGAAAACACCATATATTTT; cdr3_aa: CASRGDRGENTIYF
j_call: TRBJ2-4; d_call: TRBD1; clone_size: NA; v_call: TRBV24-1; cdr3_nt: TGTGCCACCAGTGAGCCAACAGGGGGGAAAAACATTCAGTACTTC; cdr3_aa: CATSEPTGGKNIQYF
j_call: TRBJ2-7; d_call: TRBD2; clone_size: NA; v_call: TRBV11-3; cdr3_nt: TGTGCCAGCAGCTCGGGAGGGCCCTACGAGCAGTACTTC; cdr3_aa: CASSSGGPYEQYF
j_call: TRBJ1-4; d_call: NA; clone_size: NA; v_call: TRBV6-5; cdr3_nt: TGTGCCAGCAATTCGGGGAGGAGTAATGAAAAACTGTTTTTT; cdr3_aa: CASNSGRSNEKLFF
j_call: TRBJ2-2; d_call: NA; clone_size: NA; v_call: TRBV12-5; cdr3_nt: TGTGCTAGTGCTCCCCCGGGAGCTCTCACCGGGGAGCTGTTTTTT; cdr3_aa: CASAPPGALTGELFF
j_call: TRBJ2-7; d_call: TRBD1; clone_size: NA; v_call: TRBV5-4; cdr3_nt: TGTGCCAGCAGCTTGCCCACCTCAGGGGGAAGCCCCTACGAGCAGTACTTC; cdr3_aa: CASSLPTSGGSPYEQYF
j_call: TRBJ2-1; d_call: NA; clone_size: NA; v_call: TRBV28; cdr3_nt: TGTGCCAGCAGTTTGGTAGAGGGTCATTTGTTCTTC; cdr3_aa: CASSLVEGHLFF
j_call: TRBJ2-5; d_call: NA; clone_size: NA; v_call: TRBV2; cdr3_nt: TGTGCCAGCACTCAGCGGAGGGAACAAGAGACCCAGTACTTC; cdr3_aa: CASTQRREQETQYF
j_call: TRBJ1-5; d_call: NA; clone_size: NA; v_call: TRBV6-2/TRBV6-3; cdr3_nt: TGTGCCAGCAGTTACGTCGGGGATCAGCCCCAGCATTTT; cdr3_aa: CASSYVGDQPQHF
j_call: TRBJ2-7; d_call: TRBD1; clone_size: NA; v_call: TRBV10-3; cdr3_nt: TGTGCCATCAGTGACCTACAGGGGGCGGGCTACGAGCAGTACTTC; cdr3_aa: CAISDLQGAGYEQYF
j_call: TRBJ2-3; d_call: TRBD1; clone_size: NA; v_call: TRBV6-2/TRBV6-3; cdr3_nt: TGTGCCAGCAGCGACCCCCGAACGACAGGGTGGCGAGATACGCAGTATTTT; cdr3_aa: CASSDPRTTGWRDTQYF
j_call: TRBJ2-3; d_call: TRBD1; clone_size: once; v_call: TRBV5-1; cdr3_nt: TGCGCCAGCAATTGGCAGGGGGCAGATACGCAGTATTTT; cdr3_aa: CASNWQGADTQYF
j_call: TRBJ1-4; d_call: NA; clone_size: NA; v_call: TRBV14; cdr3_nt: TGTGCCAGCAGCCAACTCACGAGAGCAACTAATGAAAAACTGTTTTTT; cdr3_aa: CASSQLTRATNEKLFF
j_call: TRBJ2-7; d_call: TRBD2; clone_size: NA; v_call: TRBV10-3; cdr3_nt: TGTGCCATCAGTGAGTCCGGGGGATCTAGCGGGAGTCCCTACGAGCAGTACTTC; cdr3_aa: CAISESGGSSGSPYEQYF
j_call: TRBJ1-1; d_call: TRBD1; clone_size: NA; v_call: TRBV28; cdr3_nt: TGTGCCAGCAGCCCCGGACAGGGTACTGAAGCTTTCTTT; cdr3_aa: CASSPGQGTEAFF
j_call: TRBJ2-1; d_call: TRBD2; clone_size: NA; v_call: TRBV2; cdr3_nt: TGTGCCAGTACCACTAGCGATGAGCAGTTCTTC; cdr3_aa: CASTTSDEQFF
j_call: TRBJ2-1; d_call: NA; clone_size: once; v_call: TRBV2; cdr3_nt: TGTGCCAGCAGCTGGCAAAGGGGAAATGAGCAGTTCTTC; cdr3_aa: CASSWQRGNEQFF
j_call: TRBJ2-3; d_call: TRBD2; clone_size: NA; v_call: TRBV10-3; cdr3_nt: TGTGCCATCAGTGATCGTTCCGCGGGAGTAGATACGCAGTATTTT; cdr3_aa: CAISDRSAGVDTQYF
j_call: TRBJ2-5; d_call: TRBD2; clone_size: NA; v_call: TRBV7-9; cdr3_nt: TGTGCCAGCAGCTTAATGGCGGGAGCGGAGACCCAGTACTTC; cdr3_aa: CASSLMAGAETQYF
j_call: TRBJ2-1; d_call: NA; clone_size: NA; v_call: TRBV6-6; cdr3_nt: TGTGCCAGCAGTCCCTCCTACCTGACTAGACGAAGGAATGAGCAGTTCTTC; cdr3_aa: CASSPSYLTRRRNEQFF
j_call: TRBJ2-1; d_call: TRBD1; clone_size: NA; v_call: TRBV24-1; cdr3_nt: TGTGCCACCAGTGATCCCGGGACAGGGGCCTACAATGAGCAGTTCTTC; cdr3_aa: CATSDPGTGAYNEQFF
j_call: TRBJ2-5; d_call: NA; clone_size: NA; v_call: TRBV5-6; cdr3_nt: TGTGCCAGCAGCCCCTCGGCAGGCCAAGAGACCCAGTACTTC; cdr3_aa: CASSPSAGQETQYF
j_call: TRBJ1-1; d_call: NA; clone_size: NA; v_call: TRBV5-1; cdr3_nt: TGCGCCAGCACGGGAGGGCCCCTGAACACTGAAGCTTTCTTT; cdr3_aa: CASTGGPLNTEAFF
j_call: TRBJ2-3; d_call: NA; clone_size: NA; v_call: TRBV7-9; cdr3_nt: TGTGCCAGCAGCCTCAGGGTGGATACGCAGTATTTT; cdr3_aa: CASSLRVDTQYF
j_call: TRBJ2-7; d_call: NA; clone_size: NA; v_call: TRBV5-1; cdr3_nt: TGCGCCAGCAGTTCTCTGGCATCGGGTGATGTGTACGAGCAGTACTTC; cdr3_aa: CASSSLASGDVYEQYF
j_call: TRBJ2-7; d_call: NA; clone_size: NA; v_call: TRBV5-1; cdr3_nt: TGCGCCAGCAGCCCGAGCTCCTACGAGCAGTACTTC; cdr3_aa: CASSPSSYEQYF
j_call: TRBJ2-3; d_call: TRBD1; clone_size: NA; v_call: TRBV11-2; cdr3_nt: TGTGCCAGCAGACAGGGGGCGCAGTATTTT; cdr3_aa: CASRQGAQYF
j_call: TRBJ2-7; d_call: TRBD2; clone_size: NA; v_call: TRBV5-4; cdr3_nt: TGTGCCAGCAGCACTTACGGGACTAGCTACGAGCAGTACTTC; cdr3_aa: CASSTYGTSYEQYF
j_call: TRBJ1-2; d_call: TRBD1; clone_size: NA; v_call: TRBV5-1; cdr3_nt: TGCGCCAGCAGCTCATCTCAAAGGGCTAGGACAGGAGAATATGGCTACACCTTC; cdr3_aa: CASSSSQRARTGEYGYTF
j_call: TRBJ1-5; d_call: NA; clone_size: NA; v_call: TRBV19; cdr3_nt: TGTGCCAGTAAACAGGTGGAAGGCCCCCAGCATTTT; cdr3_aa: CASKQVEGPQHF
j_call: TRBJ2-7; d_call: TRBD2; clone_size: NA; v_call: TRBV29-1; cdr3_nt: TGCAGCCCGACTGATCCTCCTAATAGCGGGAGGGTAGAATACGAGCAGTACTTC; cdr3_aa: CSPTDPPNSGRVEYEQYF
j_call: TRBJ2-1; d_call: TRBD2; clone_size: NA; v_call: TRBV9; cdr3_nt: TGTGCCAGCAGCTCCGAACCTGTAGCGGGAGTAGTCAATGAGCAGTTCTTC; cdr3_aa: CASSSEPVAGVVNEQFF
j_call: TRBJ2-1; d_call: TRBD2; clone_size: NA; v_call: TRBV27; cdr3_nt: TGTGCCAGCAGTTTATCTCTAGCGGGGACATACAATGAGCAGTTCTTC; cdr3_aa: CASSLSLAGTYNEQFF
j_call: TRBJ2-7; d_call: NA; clone_size: NA; v_call: TRBV7-9; cdr3_nt: TGTGCCAGCAGCGTAACAGGTTCCCTCTCCTACGAGCAGTACTTC; cdr3_aa: CASSVTGSLSYEQYF
j_call: TRBJ2-3; d_call: TRBD2; clone_size: few; v_call: TRBV4-1; cdr3_nt: TGCGCCAGCAGCCAAGTCTGGCGGGAGGGCCGCGATACGCAGTATTTT; cdr3_aa: CASSQVWREGRDTQYF
j_call: TRBJ2-5; d_call: TRBD1; clone_size: NA; v_call: TRBV5-4; cdr3_nt: TGTGCCAGCAGCCCAGGGGGACAGGGTGAGACCCAGTACTTC; cdr3_aa: CASSPGGQGETQYF
j_call: TRBJ1-4; d_call: TRBD1; clone_size: NA; v_call: TRBV11-2; cdr3_nt: TGTGCCAGCAGCTTGGGGACAGGGTCCGATTATGAAAAACTGTTTTTT; cdr3_aa: CASSLGTGSDYEKLFF
j_call: TRBJ1-1; d_call: NA; clone_size: NA; v_call: TRBV5-4; cdr3_nt: TGTGCCAGCAGCTTTTTCAGTTTCGACACTGAAGCTTTCTTT; cdr3_aa: CASSFFSFDTEAFF
j_call: TRBJ1-5; d_call: NA; clone_size: NA; v_call: TRBV4-2; cdr3_nt: TGTGCCAGCAGCCAAGATGACGTAGGGAGGCCCCAGCATTTT; cdr3_aa: CASSQDDVGRPQHF
j_call: TRBJ2-7; d_call: NA; clone_size: NA; v_call: TRBV5-1; cdr3_nt: TGCGCCAGCAGCTTCACGGACACGTTATCCTACGAGCAGTACTTC; cdr3_aa: CASSFTDTLSYEQYF
j_call: TRBJ2-7; d_call: TRBD2; clone_size: NA; v_call: TRBV18; cdr3_nt: TGTGCCAGCTCAACGGCGGGAGGGCGCTACGAGCAGTACTTC; cdr3_aa: CASSTAGGRYEQYF
j_call: TRBJ1-1; d_call: NA; clone_size: NA; v_call: TRBV11-3; cdr3_nt: TGTGCCAGCAGCTTCGATGGGAGCACTGAAGCTTTCTTT; cdr3_aa: CASSFDGSTEAFF
j_call: TRBJ2-7; d_call: NA; clone_size: NA; v_call: TRBV5-5; cdr3_nt: TGTGCCAGCAGCTTGGACAGGGCGTACGAGCAGTACTTC; cdr3_aa: CASSLDRAYEQYF
j_call: TRBJ2-7; d_call: TRBD2; clone_size: NA; v_call: TRBV6-5; cdr3_nt: TGTGCCAGCAGTTACGATGGCGGGAGAGGCGGGCAGTACTTC; cdr3_aa: CASSYDGGRGGQYF
j_call: TRBJ2-7; d_call: NA; clone_size: NA; v_call: TRBV11-3; cdr3_nt: TGTGCCAGCAGCTTAGGAGGGGAGGACGAGCAGTACTTC; cdr3_aa: CASSLGGEDEQYF
j_call: TRBJ2-6; d_call: TRBD1; clone_size: NA; v_call: TRBV28; cdr3_nt: TGTGCCAGCCTTACAGGGGGTAGGCCTGGGGCCAACGTCCTGACTTTC; cdr3_aa: CASLTGGRPGANVLTF
j_call: TRBJ2-5; d_call: TRBD1; clone_size: NA; v_call: TRBV18; cdr3_nt: TGTGCCAGCTCACCATCAAAGGGGGCCCAAGAGACCCAGTACTTC; cdr3_aa: CASSPSKGAQETQYF
j_call: TRBJ2-1; d_call: NA; clone_size: NA; v_call: TRBV28; cdr3_nt: TGTGCCAGCAGGACAGGCAGGGCTCCCAATGAGCAGTTCTTC; cdr3_aa: CASRTGRAPNEQFF
j_call: TRBJ2-3; d_call: NA; clone_size: NA; v_call: TRBV5-1; cdr3_nt: TGCGCCAGCAGCTTGGCGGGCGGGGCGCGTGGCACAGATACGCAGTATTTT; cdr3_aa: CASSLAGGARGTDTQYF
j_call: TRBJ2-1; d_call: NA; clone_size: once; v_call: TRBV5-1; cdr3_nt: TGCGCCAGCAGCTTGTTAGGGAGAGGGTCCTACAATGAGCAGTTCTTC; cdr3_aa: CASSLLGRGSYNEQFF
j_call: TRBJ2-3; d_call: TRBD2; clone_size: NA; v_call: TRBV24-1; cdr3_nt: TGTGCCACCAGTGATCCCCGGGGTAGCGGGAACGCAGATACGCAGTATTTT; cdr3_aa: CATSDPRGSGNADTQYF
j_call: TRBJ2-7; d_call: TRBD2; clone_size: NA; v_call: TRBV7-2; cdr3_nt: TGTGCCAGCAGCTTGGCCCGGACTAGCGGGGGGGCTTATTCCTACGAGCAGTACTTC; cdr3_aa: CASSLARTSGGAYSYEQYF
j_call: TRBJ2-7; d_call: TRBD2; clone_size: NA; v_call: TRBV3-1/TRBV3-2; cdr3_nt: TGTGCCAGCAGCCAAGAAGGGACTAGCGGTGCTTTGGAGCAGTACTTC; cdr3_aa: CASSQEGTSGALEQYF
j_call: TRBJ1-2; d_call: TRBD1; clone_size: NA; v_call: TRBV29-1; cdr3_nt: TGCAGCGTTAGTCAGGGGGCAGATAACTATGGCTACACCTTC; cdr3_aa: CSVSQGADNYGYTF